This TCR beta chain appears in the sequencing data of a study of T cell repertoires in ileal Crohn's disease. Described time point: neoterminal ileum biopsy at postoperative endoscopy, about 6 months after surgery. The sample holds a few counts of this clone. Trimming at V came to 1 base and at J to 5 bases, leaving 7 bases not matched to a gene. This CDR3 comprises 17 residues. CDR1 is MGHRA and CDR2 is YSYEKL in the germline V gene. Here immunoSEQ multiplex PCR was the method, and the copy in TCRdb shows in-frame clones only, minus some. The table includes some 9,100 clones, roughly 78% detected once.

The chain links TRBV4-1 to TRBJ2-2; 10 positions match TRBD1. Sequencing was performed on ileal tissue. The sequence was collected from an adult with Crohn's disease. Here the CDR3 reads CASSQAWGQGSTGELFF. CDR3 nucleotide sequence: TGCGCCAGCAGCCAAGCGTGGGGACAGGGGTCAACCGGGGAGCTGTTTTTT.